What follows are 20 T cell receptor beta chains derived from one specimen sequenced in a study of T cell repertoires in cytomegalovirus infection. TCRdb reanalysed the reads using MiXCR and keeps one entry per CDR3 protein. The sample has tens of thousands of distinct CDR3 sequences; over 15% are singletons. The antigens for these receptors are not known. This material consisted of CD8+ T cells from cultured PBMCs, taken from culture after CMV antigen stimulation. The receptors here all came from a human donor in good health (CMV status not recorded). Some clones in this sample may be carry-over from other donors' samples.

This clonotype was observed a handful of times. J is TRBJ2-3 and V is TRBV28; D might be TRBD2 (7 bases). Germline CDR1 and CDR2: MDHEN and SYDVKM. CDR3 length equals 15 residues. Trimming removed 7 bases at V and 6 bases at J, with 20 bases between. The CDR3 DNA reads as TGTGCCAGCAACCTGGGGGGGCGACCGGCGGATACGCAGTATTTT. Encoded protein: CASNLGGRPADTQYF.

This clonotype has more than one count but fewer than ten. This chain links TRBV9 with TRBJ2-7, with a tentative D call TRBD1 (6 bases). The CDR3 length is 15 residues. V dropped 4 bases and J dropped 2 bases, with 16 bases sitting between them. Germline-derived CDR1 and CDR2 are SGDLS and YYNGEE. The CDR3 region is CASSPRGTGTYEQYF. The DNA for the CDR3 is TGTGCCAGCAGCCCGAGAGGTACAGGGACCTACGAGCAGTACTTC.

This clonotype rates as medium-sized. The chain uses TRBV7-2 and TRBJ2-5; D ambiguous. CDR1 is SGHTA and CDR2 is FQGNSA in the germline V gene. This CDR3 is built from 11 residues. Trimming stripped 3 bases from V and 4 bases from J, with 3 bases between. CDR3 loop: CASSFAETQYF. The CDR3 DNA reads TGTGCCAGCAGCTTCGCAGAGACCCAGTACTTC.

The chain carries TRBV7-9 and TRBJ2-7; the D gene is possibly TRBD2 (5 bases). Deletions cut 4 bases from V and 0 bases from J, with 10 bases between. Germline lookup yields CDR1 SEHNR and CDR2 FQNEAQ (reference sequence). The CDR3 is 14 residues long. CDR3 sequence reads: CASSSEGSSYEQYF. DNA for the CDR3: TGTGCCAGCAGCTCGGAAGGGAGCTCCTACGAGCAGTACTTC.

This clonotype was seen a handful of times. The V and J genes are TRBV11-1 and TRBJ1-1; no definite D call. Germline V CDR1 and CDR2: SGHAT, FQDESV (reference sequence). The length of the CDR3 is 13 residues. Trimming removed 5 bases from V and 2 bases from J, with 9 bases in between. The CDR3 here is CASSLSVNTEAFF. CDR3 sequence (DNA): TGTGCCAGCAGCCTATCAGTTAACACTGAAGCTTTCTTT.

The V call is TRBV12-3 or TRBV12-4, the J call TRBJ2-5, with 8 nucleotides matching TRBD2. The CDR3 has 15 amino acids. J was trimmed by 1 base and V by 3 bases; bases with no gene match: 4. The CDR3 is CASSLATSVQETQYF. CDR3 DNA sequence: TGTGCCAGCAGTTTGGCGACTAGCGTCCAAGAGACCCAGTACTTC.

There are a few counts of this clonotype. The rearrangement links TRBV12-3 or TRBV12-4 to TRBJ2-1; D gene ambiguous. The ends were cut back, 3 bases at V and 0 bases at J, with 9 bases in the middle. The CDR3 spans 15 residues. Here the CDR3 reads CASSFAPSSYNEQFF. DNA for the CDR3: TGTGCCAGCAGTTTCGCACCCAGCTCCTACAATGAGCAGTTCTTC.

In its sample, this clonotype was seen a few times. The CDR3 here is CASSLAQEVGSEQYF. CDR3 bases: TGTGCCAGCAGCTTAGCGCAAGAGGTTGGGAGCGAGCAGTACTTC. V gene TRBV7-9 combines with J gene TRBJ2-7; possible D gene TRBD2, 5 bases. The CDR3 has 15 amino acids. With 0 bases removed from V and 6 bases from J, the gap between germline ends came to 15 bases. The germline gives CDR1 SEHNR, CDR2 FQNEAQ (reference sequence).

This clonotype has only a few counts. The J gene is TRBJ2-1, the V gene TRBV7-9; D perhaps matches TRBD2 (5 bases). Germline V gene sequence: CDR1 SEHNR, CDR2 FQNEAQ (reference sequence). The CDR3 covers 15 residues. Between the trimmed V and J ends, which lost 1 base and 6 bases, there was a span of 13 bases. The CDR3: CASSLGPILVNEQFF. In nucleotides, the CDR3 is TGTGCCAGCAGCTTAGGTCCTATACTAGTCAATGAGCAGTTCTTC. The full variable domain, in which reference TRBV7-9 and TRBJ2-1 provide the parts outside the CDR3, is DTGVSQNPRHKITKRGQNVTFRCDPISEHNRLYWYRQTLGQGPEFLTYFQNEAQLEKSRLLSDRFSAERPKGSFSTLEIQRTEQGDSAMYLCASSLGPILVNEQFFGPGTRLTVL.

The CDR3 region has the DNA TGTGCCAGCAGCGTAGCCGACTCAAACTATGGCTACACCTTC. Its protein product is CASSVADSNYGYTF. The gene calls are TRBV9 and TRBJ1-2; D gene uncertain. Germline V gives CDR1 SGDLS, CDR2 YYNGEE. The CDR3 extends over 14 amino acids. The ends were cut back, 0 bases at V and 2 bases at J, with 8 bases in the middle. Looking up the rest from reference TRBV9 and TRBJ1-2 gives the full variable domain: DSGVTQTPKHLITATGQRVTLRCSPRSGDLSVYWYQQSLDQGLQFLIQYYNGEERAKGNILERFSAQQFPDLHSELNLSSLELGDSALYFCASSVADSNYGYTFGSGTRLTVV.

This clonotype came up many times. The CDR3 DNA reads as TGTGCCAGCAGCTTTGCAGGGGGGGCTGAAGCTTTCTTT. It codes for CASSFAGGAEAFF. The chain joins TRBV11-2 to TRBJ1-1; 7 nucleotides match TRBD1. V gave up 3 bases and J gave up 6 bases; unmatched junction bases: 4. CDR1 is SGHAT and CDR2 is FQNNGV in the germline V gene. The CDR3 contains 13 residues.

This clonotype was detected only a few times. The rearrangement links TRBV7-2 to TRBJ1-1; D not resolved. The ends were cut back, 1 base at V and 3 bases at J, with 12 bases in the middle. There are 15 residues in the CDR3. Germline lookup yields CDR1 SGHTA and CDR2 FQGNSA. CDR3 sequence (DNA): TGTGCCAGCAGCTTAGATGGCGACGGATACACTGAAGCTTTCTTT. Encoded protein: CASSLDGDGYTEAFF.

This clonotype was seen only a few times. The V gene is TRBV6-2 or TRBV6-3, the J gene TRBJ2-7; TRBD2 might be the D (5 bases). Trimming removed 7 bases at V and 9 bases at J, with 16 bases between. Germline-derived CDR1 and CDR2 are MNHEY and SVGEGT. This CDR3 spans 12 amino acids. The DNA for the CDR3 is TGTGCCAGCACCCCCGGTACTCGGGGGCAGTACTTC. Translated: CASTPGTRGQYF.

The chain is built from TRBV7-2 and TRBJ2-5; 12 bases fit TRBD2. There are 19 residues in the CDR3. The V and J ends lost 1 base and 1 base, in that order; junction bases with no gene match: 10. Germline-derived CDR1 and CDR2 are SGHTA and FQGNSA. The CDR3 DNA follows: TGTGCCAGCAGCTTAGTGGTCCTAGCGGGAGGGATAATCCAAGAGACCCAGTACTTC. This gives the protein CASSLVVLAGGIIQETQYF.

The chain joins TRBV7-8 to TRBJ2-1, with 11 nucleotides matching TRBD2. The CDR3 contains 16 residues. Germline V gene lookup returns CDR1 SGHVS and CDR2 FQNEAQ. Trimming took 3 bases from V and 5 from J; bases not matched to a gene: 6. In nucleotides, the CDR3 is TGTGCCAGCAGCTTTGCGCTAGCGGGAGGAGACAATGAGCAGTTCTTC. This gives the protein CASSFALAGGDNEQFF.

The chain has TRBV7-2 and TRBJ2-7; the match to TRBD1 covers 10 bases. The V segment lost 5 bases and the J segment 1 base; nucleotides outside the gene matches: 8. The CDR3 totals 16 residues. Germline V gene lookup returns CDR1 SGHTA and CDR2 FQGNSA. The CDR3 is CASSPAGTGASYEQYF. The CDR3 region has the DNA TGTGCCAGCAGCCCAGCCGGGACAGGGGCGTCCTACGAGCAGTACTTC. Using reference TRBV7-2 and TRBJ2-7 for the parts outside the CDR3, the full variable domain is GAGVSQSPSNKVTEKGKDVELRCDPISGHTALYWYRQSLGQGLEFLIYFQGNSAPDKSGLPSDRFSAERTGGSVSTLTIQRTQQEDSAVYLCASSPAGTGASYEQYFGPGTRLTVT.

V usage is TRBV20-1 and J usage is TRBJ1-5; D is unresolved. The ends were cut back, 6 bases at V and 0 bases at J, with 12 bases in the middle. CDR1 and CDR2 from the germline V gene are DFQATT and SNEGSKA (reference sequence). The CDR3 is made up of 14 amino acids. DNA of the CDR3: TGCAGTGCAACCGACAACTTTAGCAATCAGCCCCAGCATTTT. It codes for CSATDNFSNQPQHF.

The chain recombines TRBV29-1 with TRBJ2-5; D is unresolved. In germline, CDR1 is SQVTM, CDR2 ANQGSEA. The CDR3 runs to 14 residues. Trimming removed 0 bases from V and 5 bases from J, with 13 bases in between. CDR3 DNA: TGCAGCGTTGAAGATCTACACCAATACGAGACCCAGTACTTC. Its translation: CSVEDLHQYETQYF. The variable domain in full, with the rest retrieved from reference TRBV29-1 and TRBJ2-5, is SAVISQKPSRDICQRGTSLTIQCQVDSQVTMMFWYRQQPGQSLTLIATANQGSEATYESGFVIDKFPISRPNLTFSTLTVSNMSPEDSSIYLCSVEDLHQYETQYFGPGTRLLVL.

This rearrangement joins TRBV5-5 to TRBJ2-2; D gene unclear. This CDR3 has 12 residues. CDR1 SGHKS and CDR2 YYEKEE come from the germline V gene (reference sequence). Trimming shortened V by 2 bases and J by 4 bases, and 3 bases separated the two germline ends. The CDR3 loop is CASSFVTGELFF. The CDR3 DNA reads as TGTGCCAGCAGCTTTGTCACCGGGGAGCTGTTTTTT.

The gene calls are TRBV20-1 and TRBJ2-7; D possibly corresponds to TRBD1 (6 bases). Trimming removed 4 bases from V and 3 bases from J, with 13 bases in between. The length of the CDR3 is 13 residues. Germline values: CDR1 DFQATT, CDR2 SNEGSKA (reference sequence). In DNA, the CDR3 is TGCAGTGCTATATTGGGACATAGCTACGAGCAGTACTTC. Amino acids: CSAILGHSYEQYF.